A single sample is the source of the 23 T cell receptor beta chains below, sequenced in a study of immune evolution from preneoplasia to lung adenocarcinoma. Measured with immunoSEQ multiplex PCR; TCRdb has only the in-frame clones, and not every one. The data hold fewer than 7,500 clones, with 65% to 80% observed a single time. The sequenced sample was FFPE adjacent normal lung tissue. These receptors were collected from a person aged 70 to 85 with lung adenocarcinoma.

V gene TRBV28 combines with J gene TRBJ2-7, with a possible D match to TRBD2 (6 bases). This CDR3 has 14 residues. From germline, CDR1 is MDHEN and CDR2 SYDVKM. Trimming removed 2 bases from V and 5 bases from J, with 13 bases in between. This CDR3 reads CASSLAGRVDEQYF. Here the CDR3 DNA reads TGTGCCAGCAGTTTAGCGGGAAGGGTGGACGAGCAGTACTTC.

V gene TRBV28 combines with J gene TRBJ2-1; 7 bases line up with TRBD1. V lost 6 bases and J lost 5; bases outside the gene matches: 7. The CDR3 length is 14 residues. Germline V CDR1 and CDR2: MDHEN, SYDVKM. The CDR3, as DNA: TGTGCCAGCAGCCTGACAGGGTACCACAATGAGCAGTTCTTC. Its translation: CASSLTGYHNEQFF.

The rearrangement joins TRBV7-6 to TRBJ2-4; tentative D call: TRBD1 (6 bases). The CDR3 length is 16 residues. The V end was cut by 3 bases, the J end by 6 bases, with 18 bases between. From germline, CDR1 is SGHVS and CDR2 FNYEAQ. CDR3 nucleotides: TGTGCCAGCAGCTTGAATCCCCAGGGGTTGGGAAACATTCAGTACTTC. It yields the protein CASSLNPQGLGNIQYF.

DNA of the CDR3: TGTGCCAGCAGCCCCCATAGAGGTACGCAGTATTTT. Translation: CASSPHRGTQYF. V gene TRBV28 combines with J gene TRBJ2-3; D ambiguous. V lost 6 bases, J lost 8 bases, and 12 bases lay in between. The germline gives CDR1 MDHEN, CDR2 SYDVKM. This CDR3 is built from 12 residues. Based on the CDR3 plus reference TRBV28 and TRBJ2-3, the full variable domain is DVKVTQSSRYLVKRTGEKVFLECVQDMDHENMFWYRQDPGLGLRLIYFSYDVKMKEKGDIPEGYSVSREKKERFSLILESASTNQTSMYLCASSPHRGTQYFGPGTRLTVL.

The CDR3 protein is CASSAQGAETQYF. The CDR3 bases are TGTGCCAGCAGTGCTCAGGGGGCGGAGACCCAGTACTTC. V is TRBV6-1 and J is TRBJ2-5; 8 bases fit TRBD1. Germline-derived CDR1 and CDR2 are MNHNS and SASEGT. V gave up 4 bases and J gave up 5 bases; unmatched junction bases: 3. The CDR3 loop spans 13 amino acids.

The chain joins TRBV27 to TRBJ2-3; perhaps TRBD2 as D (5 bases). V was cut by 5 bases and J by 2 bases, with 11 bases left in between. This CDR3 contains 14 residues. Germline CDR1 is MNHEY and CDR2 is SMNVEV (reference sequence). CDR3: CASSKWTHTDTQYF. The CDR3 DNA sequence: TGTGCCAGCAGTAAATGGACTCACACAGATACGCAGTATTTT.

The chain couples TRBV6-1 to TRBJ2-7, with a weak D call TRBD2 (5 bases). This CDR3 is 16 amino acids long. Trimming left V 2 bases short and J 4 bases short, with 18 bases between. Germline lookup yields CDR1 MNHNS and CDR2 SASEGT. CDR3 in DNA: TGTGCCAGCAGTGAACAAAGGGCAGGAGGCCCGTACGAGCAGTACTTC. Protein: CASSEQRAGGPYEQYF.

This chain uses TRBV4-2 with TRBJ2-6; D may be TRBD1 (6 bases). Germline lookup yields CDR1 LGHNA and CDR2 YNFKEQ. Trimming removed 4 bases from V and 2 bases from J, with 15 bases in between. The CDR3 sequence is 17 residues long. The DNA for the CDR3 is TGTGCCAGCAGCCGAACGCCCACAGGGCCTGGGGCCAACGTCCTGACTTTC. It specifies CASSRTPTGPGANVLTF.

The chain is built from TRBV28 and TRBJ2-3; the D is unclear. The V end lost 7 bases, the J end lost 2 bases, and 13 bases lay between the germline ends. Germline V gene sequence: CDR1 MDHEN, CDR2 SYDVKM. The CDR3 contains 14 residues. As DNA, the CDR3 is TGTGCCAGCACCATAGACGGGCTCACAGATACGCAGTATTTT. The encoded protein is CASTIDGLTDTQYF.

V and J are TRBV27 and TRBJ2-7, with TRBD1 identical over 7 bases. Germline V gene sequence: CDR1 MNHEY, CDR2 SMNVEV (reference sequence). CDR3 length: 18 residues. V gave up 6 bases and J gave up 3 bases; unmatched junction bases: 20. The CDR3 is CASRLTPGDSAAGYEQYF. Written as DNA, the CDR3 is TGTGCCAGCAGACTAACTCCCGGGGACAGCGCCGCGGGCTACGAGCAGTACTTC.

CDR3 nucleotide sequence: TGTGCCAGCAGCTTAGAAGGGGGCGCGAATACGCAGTATTTT. Amino acid sequence: CASSLEGGANTQYF. The chain has TRBV11-3 and TRBJ2-3; 7 bases are shared with TRBD1. Germline CDR1 and CDR2: SGHNT and YENEEA. The CDR3 runs 14 residues. V shed 0 bases and J 7 bases; nucleotides not matched to a gene: 4.

The V gene is TRBV30, the J gene TRBJ2-1; D is ambiguous. Germline CDR1 and CDR2: GTSNPN and SVGIG (reference sequence). The CDR3 contains 14 residues. Trimming shortened V by 2 bases and J by 4 bases, and 12 bases separated the two germline ends. The DNA of the CDR3 is TGTGCCTGGAGTAAGGGATTAGCTTACAATGAGCAGTTCTTC. This gives the protein CAWSKGLAYNEQFF. The full variable domain, its missing parts supplied by reference TRBV30 and TRBJ2-1, is SQTIHQWPATLVQPVGSPLSLECTVEGTSNPNLYWYRQAAGRGLQLLFYSVGIGQISSEVPQNLSASRPQDRQFILSSKKLLLSDSGFYLCAWSKGLAYNEQFFGPGTRLTVL.

The chain employs TRBV5-1 and TRBJ1-1; D call uncertain. The germline V and J ends were trimmed by 5 bases and 3 bases, with 14 bases remaining between them. Germline CDR1 is SGHRS and CDR2 is YFSETQ. The CDR3 has 14 amino acids. The CDR3 bases are TGCGCCAGCAGGGATGGTGAACAGTACACTGAAGCTTTCTTT. Translation: CASRDGEQYTEAFF.

J is TRBJ2-3 and V is TRBV27; 8 nucleotides align to TRBD2. The V gene end was trimmed by 6 bases and the J gene end by 4 bases; junction bases not matched to a gene: 9. The CDR3 totals 15 residues. CDR1 MNHEY and CDR2 SMNVEV come from the germline V gene (reference sequence). CDR3 DNA sequence: TGTGCCAGCAGCTCGTTCCCGGGGGGGTCAGATACGCAGTATTTT. Translated: CASSSFPGGSDTQYF.

The CDR3 here is CASSSRGRNSGNTIYF. In DNA form, the CDR3 reads TGTGCCAGCAGTTCCAGGGGAAGAAACTCTGGAAACACCATATATTTT. This rearrangement joins TRBV6-5 to TRBJ1-3; D perhaps matches TRBD1 (6 bases). The CDR3 spans 16 residues. Trimming shortened V by 4 bases and J by 0 bases, and 13 bases separated the two germline ends. Germline loops: CDR1 MNHEY, CDR2 SVGAGI.

The chain combines TRBV7-9 with TRBJ1-4; D remains unclear. The CDR3 contains 19 residues. Deletions cut 2 bases from V and 4 bases from J, with 23 bases between. Germline V gene lookup returns CDR1 SEHNR and CDR2 FQNEAQ (reference sequence). CDR3 in amino acids: CASSLPGGMKTPYNEKLFF. CDR3 DNA: TGTGCCAGCAGCTTACCCGGAGGGATGAAAACGCCTTATAATGAAAAACTGTTTTTT.

The genes are TRBV13 and TRBJ2-5; D is perhaps TRBD2 (5 bases). Per the germline V gene, CDR1 is PRHDT and CDR2 is FYEKMQ (reference sequence). V lost 5 bases and J lost 1, with 11 bases in between. The CDR3 is 14 amino acids. The chain's CDR3 is CASSIQRTQETQYF. CDR3 in DNA: TGTGCCAGCAGCATTCAGCGGACCCAAGAGACCCAGTACTTC.

The genes are TRBV5-1 and TRBJ1-2; the match to TRBD1 covers 8 bases. Germline values: CDR1 SGHRS, CDR2 YFSETQ. This CDR3 region has 16 residues. The junction had 8 bases not matched to a gene; V was cut back by 3 bases and J by 1 base. The CDR3 spells CASSSGTGFYNYGYTF. CDR3 bases: TGCGCCAGCAGCTCCGGGACAGGTTTCTATAACTATGGCTACACCTTC.

The J gene is TRBJ1-5, the V gene TRBV7-8, with 7 bases fitting TRBD1. CDR1 SGHVS and CDR2 FQNEAQ come from the germline V gene. This CDR3 is 13 amino acids long. J gave up 7 bases and V 5 bases, and 5 bases lay outside the gene matches. For the CDR3, the DNA is TGTGCCAGCAGCATGGGACAGACGCAGCCCCAGCATTTT. Amino acids: CASSMGQTQPQHF. Full variable domain (rest looked up from reference TRBV7-8 and TRBJ1-5): GAGVSQSPRYKVAKRGQDVALRCDPISGHVSLFWYQQALGQGPEFLTYFQNEAQLDKSGLPSDRFFAERPEGSVSTLKIQRTQQEDSAVYLCASSMGQTQPQHFGDGTRLSIL.

This chain links TRBV27 with TRBJ2-7; the D is unclear. Trimming left V 7 bases short and J 0 bases short, with 13 bases between. In germline, CDR1 is MNHEY, CDR2 SMNVEV (reference sequence). The CDR3 consists of 14 residues. CDR3 region: CASKALRNSYEQYF. The CDR3 nucleotides are TGTGCCAGCAAGGCCCTCAGGAACTCCTACGAGCAGTACTTC.

The CDR3 reads CASSTPDQGAGYTF. The CDR3 coding sequence is TGTGCCAGCAGCACCCCGGACCAGGGTGCGGGCTACACCTTC. This chain connects TRBV7-9 to TRBJ1-2; maybe TRBD1 (5 bases). V dropped 5 bases and J dropped 8 bases, with 18 bases sitting between them. In germline, CDR1 is SEHNR, CDR2 FQNEAQ (reference sequence). The CDR3 length is 14 residues.

The chain links TRBV2 to TRBJ1-5; D is unclear. V gave up 1 base and J gave up 6 bases, with 10 bases separating them. The germline gives CDR1 SNHLY, CDR2 FYNNEI. The CDR3 has 14 amino acids. The CDR3 region has the DNA TGTGCCAGCAGTGAAGAGTCTTTCGGTCAGCCCCAGCATTTT. Its protein product is CASSEESFGQPQHF.

This clone occurred a few times. Other DNA sequences in this sample translate to the same CDR3. The chain joins TRBV27 to TRBJ2-3, with 9 bases identical to TRBD2. Per germline, CDR1 MNHEY and CDR2 SMNVEV (reference sequence). This CDR3 spans 18 amino acids. J was trimmed by 1 base and V by 3 bases; bases with no gene match: 11. DNA of the CDR3: TGTGCCAGCAGTTTGCGTCCGGCTAGCGGGAAGGGCACAGATACGCAGTATTTT. Protein: CASSLRPASGKGTDTQYF.